The 16 T cell receptor beta chains below all came from one sample that was sequenced in a study of persistence of HIV-infected CD4 T cells. Lysates of CMV-infected fibroblasts at roughly 10 ug/mL stimulated these cells. Memory cells lacking CD40L and CD69 with high CD45RO were sorted. Their antigens remain unidentified. Sequencing used immunoSEQ version 4 in survey mode. The assay was immunoSEQ multiplex PCR, and TCRdb's table has in-frame clones only and misses some. The sample has some 30,000 clones, about 81% seen once. The sample consisted of CD4+ T cells sorted from PBMCs after approximately 19-hour stimulation, taken from a patient who received antiretroviral therapy. These receptors originate from an adult woman with HIV who was CMV-seropositive.

CDR3 in amino acids: CASSPQGATNTEAFF. The CDR3 bases are TGTGCCAGCTCACCACAGGGGGCAACGAACACTGAAGCTTTCTTT. This chain links TRBV18 with TRBJ1-1; TRBD1 agrees at 7 bases. The CDR3 has 15 residues. Trimming removed 1 base from V and 1 base from J; junction bases left unmatched: 3. CDR1 and CDR2 from the germline V gene are KGHSH and LQKENI.

This chain uses TRBV19 with TRBJ1-5; a possible D gene is TRBD1 (6 bases). Trimming removed 5 bases from V and 3 bases from J, with 11 bases in between. The CDR3 consists of 14 residues. Germline CDR1 and CDR2: LNHDA and SQIVND (reference sequence). The CDR3 sequence: CASSPHRANQPQHF. Here the CDR3 DNA reads TGTGCCAGTAGTCCCCACAGGGCCAATCAGCCCCAGCATTTT.

The rearrangement joins TRBV19 to TRBJ1-2, with TRBD1 identical over 8 bases. Germline-derived CDR1 and CDR2 are LNHDA and SQIVND (reference sequence). The CDR3 sequence is 15 residues long. Trimming took 5 bases from V and 4 from J; bases not matched to a gene: 9. CDR3 sequence: CASSPRTGSFYGYTF. The DNA for the CDR3 is TGTGCCAGTAGTCCACGGACAGGGAGCTTCTATGGCTACACCTTC.

This chain links TRBV7-8 with TRBJ2-7; D is undetermined. This CDR3 spans 12 amino acids. V gave up 5 bases and J gave up 1 base, with 6 bases separating them. Germline CDR1 is SGHVS and CDR2 is FQNEAQ. The CDR3 DNA follows: TGTGCCAGCAGCCCGCATTCCTACGAGCAGTACTTC. Translated: CASSPHSYEQYF.

The chain couples TRBV6-2 or TRBV6-3 to TRBJ2-5, with D possibly being TRBD2 (5 bases). Germline loops: CDR1 MNHEY, CDR2 SVGEGT. This CDR3 contains 14 residues. Trimming cost V 5 bases and J 4 bases, with 14 bases left between them. The DNA of the CDR3 is TGTGCCAGCAGTCCGGAGGAGCTAGGAGAGACCCAGTACTTC. Residues: CASSPEELGETQYF.

The chain links TRBV5-4 to TRBJ1-1; 9 nucleotides line up with TRBD1. The CDR3 has 16 residues. Germline loops: CDR1 SGHNT, CDR2 YYREEE (reference sequence). The V segment lost 4 bases and the J segment 4 bases; nucleotides outside the gene matches: 11. CDR3 amino acids: CASSPISGTGSTEAFF. The CDR3 region has the DNA TGTGCCAGCAGCCCAATCTCCGGGACAGGGAGCACTGAAGCTTTCTTT.

The chain carries TRBV21-1 and TRBJ1-3; TRBD1 is the table's D call and was not checked against the DNA. TRBV21-1 is classified as a pseudogene. This CDR3 comprises 17 residues. CDR3 bases: TGTGCCAGCAGCAAAGTTTGGGACAGAGACTCTGGAAACACCATATATTTT. Translated, it gives CASSKVWDRDSGNTIYF.

The chain is built from TRBV24-1 and TRBJ2-3, with D perhaps matching TRBD1 (5 bases). The CDR3 runs to 13 residues. Per germline, CDR1 KGHDR and CDR2 SFDVKD. With 7 bases removed from V and 0 bases from J, the gap between germline ends came to 7 bases. CDR3 bases: TGTGCCACCAGGGACATTAGCACAGATACGCAGTATTTT. Translation: CATRDISTDTQYF.

The V call is TRBV5-1, the J call TRBJ2-1; 8 bases are shared with TRBD1. The CDR3 is 15 amino acids. J gave up 4 bases and V 3 bases, and 6 bases lay outside the gene matches. Germline assignment: CDR1 SGHRS and CDR2 YFSETQ. In DNA, the CDR3 is TGCGCCAGCAGCTGGGCGGGACAGGATTACAATGAGCAGTTCTTC. Translating it yields CASSWAGQDYNEQFF.

The chain links TRBV7-3 to TRBJ2-2, with TRBD2 matching 11 bases. CDR3 size: 16 residues. The trim removed 5 bases at V and 3 bases at J, leaving 5 bases unmatched. Germline V gene sequence: CDR1 SGHTA, CDR2 FQGTGA. CDR3 bases: TGTGCCAGCAGCCCCGGGACTAGCGGATACACCGGGGAGCTGTTTTTT. It encodes CASSPGTSGYTGELFF.

The chain links TRBV9 to TRBJ1-2; no clear D. Germline CDR1 and CDR2: SGDLS and YYNGEE. The V gene lost 4 bases and the J gene lost 3 bases, with 4 bases spanning the gap. The CDR3 loop spans 11 amino acids. The CDR3 nucleotides are TGTGCCAGCAGCTTAGACTATGGCTACACCTTC. Amino acids: CASSLDYGYTF.

The chain links TRBV9 to TRBJ1-5; possibly TRBD1 for D (6 bases). Germline V CDR1 and CDR2: SGDLS, YYNGEE. The CDR3 covers 16 residues. The ends were cut back, 0 bases at V and 5 bases at J, with 15 bases in the middle. The CDR3 loop is CASSVGAGAFDQPQHF. As DNA, the CDR3 is TGTGCCAGCAGCGTAGGGGCAGGGGCCTTCGATCAGCCCCAGCATTTT.

The chain joins TRBV12-3 or TRBV12-4 to TRBJ2-5; D is ambiguous. The CDR3 contains 13 residues. Trimming stripped 5 bases from V and 7 bases from J, with 14 bases between. The CDR3 protein is CASSELRSGTQYF. Here the CDR3 DNA reads TGTGCCAGCAGTGAACTAAGGTCTGGGACCCAGTACTTC.

The chain recombines TRBV19 with TRBJ1-1, with D possibly TRBD1 on 5 matching bases. The V end lost 5 bases, the J end lost 0 bases, and 10 bases lay between the germline ends. The CDR3 extends over 14 amino acids. Germline CDR1 is LNHDA and CDR2 is SQIVND (reference sequence). CDR3 bases: TGTGCCAGTAGTCCCGGGACTTTGAACACTGAAGCTTTCTTT. It is translated as CASSPGTLNTEAFF. Together with reference TRBV19 and TRBJ1-1, the CDR3 gives the full variable domain: DGGITQSPKYLFRKEGQNVTLSCEQNLNHDAMYWYRQDPGQGLRLIYYSQIVNDFQKGDIAEGYSVSREKKESFPLTVTSAQKNPTAFYLCASSPGTLNTEAFFGQGTRLTVV.

The genes are TRBV5-8 and TRBJ1-5; 9 positions agree with TRBD1. Looked up from germline, CDR1 is SGHTS and CDR2 is YDEGEE. V was pared by 2 bases and J by 8 bases, with 14 bases of the junction left unmatched. The CDR3 is 17 residues long. The CDR3, as DNA: TGTGCCAGCAGCTTCCCGCGACAGGGGGTGAGACCAGAGCCCCAGCATTTT. It translates to CASSFPRQGVRPEPQHF.

The sample holds one count of this clone. This chain connects TRBV5-5 to TRBJ1-1; the match to TRBD1 covers 7 bases. This CDR3 spans 14 amino acids. J gave up 4 bases and V 5 bases, and 8 bases lay outside the gene matches. Germline values: CDR1 SGHKS, CDR2 YYEKEE (reference sequence). CDR3 region: CASRQGGAGTEAFF. As DNA, the CDR3 is TGTGCCAGCAGACAAGGGGGCGCGGGCACTGAAGCTTTCTTT. The entire variable domain, with the rest obtained from reference TRBV5-5 and TRBJ1-1, is as follows: DAGVTQSPTHLIKTRGQQVTLRCSPISGHKSVSWYQQVLGQGPQFIFQYYEKEERGRGNFPDRFSARQFPNYSSELNVNALLLGDSALYLCASRQGGAGTEAFFGQGTRLTVV.